The T cell receptor (beta chain) under discussion was sequenced for a study of T cell repertoires in cytomegalovirus infection. In the study overall: CMV epitopes, recently identified HLA-C-restricted and well-studied HLA-B-restricted, were used. Based on public TCR beta signatures, there were indications of CMV infection and of a matching HLA type. Study observations and caveats: In two of eight donors, the top clonotype was HLA-C-restricted CMV-specific. The cumulative frequency of public TCR beta families distinguished individuals who carried CMV together with the relevant HLA.

TCRdb reprocessed the reads with MiXCR, giving one entry per CDR3 protein. The repertoire holds 110,000 or so distinct CDR3 sequences, with 30% as singletons. As for this clonotype: Its specificity is not known.

The sequence was collected from a human donor in good health (CMV status not recorded). Some clones in this sample may be carry-over from other donors' samples. The specimen was CD8+ T cells from cultured PBMCs, collected from culture after CMV antigen stimulation.

The CDR3 DNA follows: TGTGCCAGCTCACCAATTGGCGGCAGCCCAGATACGCAGTATTTT. Protein sequence: CASSPIGGSPDTQYF. The V gene is TRBV18, the J gene TRBJ2-3; D unclear. Trimming pared 2 bases from V and 4 bases from J, leaving 13 bases between. The CDR3 sequence is 15 residues long. Germline V gene lookup returns CDR1 KGHSH and CDR2 LQKENI.